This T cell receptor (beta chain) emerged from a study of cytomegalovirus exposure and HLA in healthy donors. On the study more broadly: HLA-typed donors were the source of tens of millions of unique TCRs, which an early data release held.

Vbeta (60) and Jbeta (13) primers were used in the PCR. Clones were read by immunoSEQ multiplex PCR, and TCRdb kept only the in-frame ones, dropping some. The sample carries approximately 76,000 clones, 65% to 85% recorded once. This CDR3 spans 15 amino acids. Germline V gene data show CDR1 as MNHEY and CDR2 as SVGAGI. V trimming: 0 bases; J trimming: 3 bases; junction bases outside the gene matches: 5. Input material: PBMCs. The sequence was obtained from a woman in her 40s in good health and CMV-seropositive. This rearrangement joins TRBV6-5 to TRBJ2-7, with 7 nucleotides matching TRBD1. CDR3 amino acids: CASSYSGTANYEQYF. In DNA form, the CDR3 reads TGTGCCAGCAGTTACTCCGGGACAGCCAACTACGAGCAGTACTTC.